The next 5 T cell receptor beta chains were all read from a single sample in a study of CD8 T cells in ankylosing spondylitis. MiXCR, run by TCRdb on the 5' RACE reads, gives a single entry per CDR3 protein. The data show some 180,000 distinct CDR3 sequences, with 15% to 20% seen just once and 4.3% held by the top ten. What was sequenced was blood, either unsorted or a sorted T cell fraction (not recorded which). The receptors here all came from a male donor aged 5 to 30 with ankylosing spondylitis or in good health (not recorded which).

J is TRBJ2-1 and V is TRBV12-3 or TRBV12-4; D uncertain. V was pared by 3 bases and J by 6 bases, with 6 bases between. The CDR3 loop spans 12 amino acids. CDR3 sequence (DNA): TGTGCCAGCAGTTTTCGGCTCAATGAGCAGTTCTTC. Encoded protein: CASSFRLNEQFF.

The J gene is TRBJ2-7, the V gene TRBV29-1; TRBD1 aligns across 10 bases. Germline V gene data show CDR1 as SQVTM and CDR2 as ANQGSEA. The trim removed 4 bases at V and 5 bases at J, leaving 8 bases unmatched. The CDR3 has 14 amino acids. The CDR3 loop reads CSVAPGQGSHEQYF. Here the CDR3 DNA reads TGCAGCGTTGCCCCGGGACAGGGGTCCCACGAGCAGTACTTC.

This clonotype was observed a handful of times. J is TRBJ2-5 and V is TRBV27, with TRBD1 as a possible D gene (5 bases). From germline, CDR1 is MNHEY and CDR2 SMNVEV (reference sequence). The CDR3 runs 16 residues. Trimming pared 3 bases from V and 5 bases from J, leaving 19 bases between. The CDR3 DNA reads TGTGCCAGCAGTTTCCGGACCGGACAAGACTTGGAGACCCAGTACTTC. This sequence encodes CASSFRTGQDLETQYF.

This clonotype was recorded many times. The chain links TRBV12-3 or TRBV12-4 to TRBJ1-2; D not certain. This CDR3 spans 13 amino acids. Deletions cut 2 bases from V and 4 bases from J, with 8 bases between. In DNA form, the CDR3 reads TGTGCCAGCAGTTTAACACGGGTCTATGGCTACACCTTC. It specifies CASSLTRVYGYTF.

In its sample, this clonotype was seen many times. The genes are TRBV7-9 and TRBJ2-3, with D possibly being TRBD2 (7 bases). Trimming pared 0 bases from V and 8 bases from J, leaving 15 bases between. The CDR3 has 15 residues. Germline CDR1 SEHNR, CDR2 FQNEAQ (reference sequence). CDR3 residues: CASSLARGGRVTQYF. The CDR3 coding sequence is TGTGCCAGCAGCTTAGCTCGCGGGGGCCGGGTTACGCAGTATTTT.